This T cell receptor (beta chain) was captured by sequencing in a study of T cell responses to AZD1222 COVID-19 vaccine (dated by TCRdb to the early 2020s). Regarding the research as a whole: Because spike-specific TCR depth and breadth did not differ between the two schedules, AZD1222 recipients who got a second dose at roughly 4 weeks were pooled with those who got a second dose at roughly 12 weeks. A total of 233 trial participants underwent TCR sequencing, of whom some 210 received two doses of AZD1222 and around 25 received two doses of the MenACWY control vaccine. Enrollment into the trials was organized by age into subgroups of 18-55, 56-69 and 70-plus years, and those subgroups contained roughly 150, 30 and 60 TCR-sequenced participants, respectively.

The time point label for this specimen denotes: baseline before first vaccination. The vaccinee samples were drawn from two UK trials, COV001 and COV002, one of which was a single-blind randomized controlled phase 2/3 trial testing AZD1222 (ChAdOx1 nCoV-19) in healthy adults. Trial participant PBMC samples were collected at day 0 and day 28 after the second dose for TCRbeta chain sequencing. Results and caveats for the whole study, not just this receptor: After two AZD1222 doses, both the breadth and the depth of spike-specific TCRs were significantly higher than at day 0 and than in MenACWY recipients. Epitopes outside the regions mutated in the B.1.351 and B.1.1.7 variants were reportedly recognized by nearly half of the unique spike-specific TCRs. Conclusions about previously exposed vaccinees are limited, since just 5 or 6 AZD1222 recipients were seropositive for SARS-CoV-2 at baseline. The 56-69-year group was small, and its depth increase did not reach significance, likely because of low power. Participants were mostly white British, with more females than males. The authors suggested clonal diversity may have been underestimated. The whole spike protein was spanned by vaccine-associated CD4 TCRs, and dominant responses were seen in regions 160-218 and 743-854. No day 14 peak-response samples were available, so repertoires were characterized only after the peak T cell response.

In the germline V gene, CDR1 corresponds to MNHEY and CDR2 to SVGAGI. V loses 5 bases of germline sequence and J loses 7 bases, and the interval between the two ends is 12 bases. Taken from cysteine to phenylalanine, the CDR3 has 13 residues. Of the read, only the CDR3 DNA is kept; its 39 bases are in frame from base 1. Remarks on this clone: Its target antigen remains unknown. The input lacks base qualities; no much larger clone sits a single base away.

The CDR3 regions of human TCRbeta chains were subjected to immunosequencing. The study's processing was this. Repertoire TCRs were checked for matches against a reference library of SARS-CoV-2-specific TCRs that had been generated using the MIRA antigen-specificity platform. Breadth meant the fraction of unique TCRs that were SARS-CoV-2-associated, whereas depth meant the fraction of total T cells that were SARS-CoV-2-associated. Using the MIRA data, each spike-specific TCR was mapped to the spike region that the TCR reacts to and placed in a CD4 or CD8 class. Log10-transformed breadth and depth values were compared by one-way ANOVA with Sidak's multiple comparisons tests. The table comes from immuneACCESS by way of TCRdb, which keeps in-frame sequences with V and J called. Part of the clones is missing from these tables; in studies checked, under half for an unresolved V gene and the rest for unknown reasons. V, J and clone size derive from that table, while D and trimming were established from the DNA sequence. A total of 130,000 or so clones appear in this sample, roughly nine tenths of them only once. 2.5% to 3.5% of the sample rests with the top ten.

Sequenced here: peripheral blood, sampled on day 0 of AZD1222 vaccination. This clonotype originated in an adult in good health. The chain is made from TRBV6-5 and TRBJ2-1, and possibly TRBD1, on 5 matching bases. The CDR3 region: CASSLTALNEQFF. The nucleotide sequence reads TGTGCCAGCAGTCTGACAGCCTTGAATGAGCAGTTCTTC.